The clone carrying this T cell receptor (beta chain) appeared many times. The record originates from a study of T cells in Graves' hyperthyroidism and ophthalmopathy. TCR beta CDR3 region amplification was performed from RNA transcripts. HTBI primers were employed in a first-round RT-PCR of the TCR CDR3. Using its own MiXCR run on the multiplex PCR reads, TCRdb lists one record per CDR3 protein. This sample has fewer than 750,000 distinct CDR3 sequences, with 46% found just once. The V gene end was trimmed by 0 bases and the J gene end by 3 bases; junction bases not matched to a gene: 6. The CDR3 has 16 amino acids. Germline lookup yields CDR1 SGHRS and CDR2 YFSETQ.

This sequence joins TRBV5-1 and TRBJ2-7, with 10 bases identical to TRBD2. The sequencing sample was made of peripheral blood or thyroid tissue (not recorded which). This receptor was identified in a woman aged 18-30 years with Graves' hyperthyroidism. CDR3 in amino acids: CASSLVGLAGDYEQYF. The CDR3 DNA reads TGCGCCAGCAGCTTGGTAGGGCTAGCGGGAGACTACGAGCAGTACTTC.